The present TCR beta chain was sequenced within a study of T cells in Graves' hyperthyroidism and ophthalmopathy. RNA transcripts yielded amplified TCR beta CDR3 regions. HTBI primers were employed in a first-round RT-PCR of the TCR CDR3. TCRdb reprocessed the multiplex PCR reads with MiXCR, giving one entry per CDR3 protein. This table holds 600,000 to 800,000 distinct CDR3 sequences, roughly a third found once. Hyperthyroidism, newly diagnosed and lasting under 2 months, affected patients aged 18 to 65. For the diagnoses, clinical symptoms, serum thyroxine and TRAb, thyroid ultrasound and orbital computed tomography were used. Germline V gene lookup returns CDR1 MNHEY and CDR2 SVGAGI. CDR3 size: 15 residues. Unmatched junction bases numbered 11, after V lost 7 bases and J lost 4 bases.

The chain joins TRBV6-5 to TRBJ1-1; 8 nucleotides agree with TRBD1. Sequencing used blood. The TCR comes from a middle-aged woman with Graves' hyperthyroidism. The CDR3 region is CASKGDRSRVTEAFF. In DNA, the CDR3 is TGTGCCAGCAAAGGGGACAGGTCCCGGGTCACTGAAGCTTTCTTT.